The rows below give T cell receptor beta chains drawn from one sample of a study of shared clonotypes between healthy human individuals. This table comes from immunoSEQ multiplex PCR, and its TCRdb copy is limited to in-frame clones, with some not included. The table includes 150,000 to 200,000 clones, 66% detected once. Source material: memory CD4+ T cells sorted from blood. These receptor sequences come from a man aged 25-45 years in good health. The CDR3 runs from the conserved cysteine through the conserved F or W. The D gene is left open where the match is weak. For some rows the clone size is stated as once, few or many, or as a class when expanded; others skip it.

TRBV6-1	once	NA	CASSEVGGTEAFF
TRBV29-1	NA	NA	CSVRSDSVTDTQYF
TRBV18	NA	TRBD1	CASSPGQGVVTEAFF
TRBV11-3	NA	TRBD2	CASSSRSGRAGELFF
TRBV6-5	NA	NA	CASSNTGLETQYF
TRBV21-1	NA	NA	CASSVPDRDQWDEQYF
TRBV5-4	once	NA	CASSRMIVWAQDTQYF
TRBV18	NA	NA	CASSPDVLEWLETQYF
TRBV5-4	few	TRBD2	CASKVAGVETQYF
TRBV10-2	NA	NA	CASSQIGLYEQYF